This is a list of T cell receptor beta chains from one sample in a study of CD8 T cells in ankylosing spondylitis. A single record per CDR3 protein comes from TCRdb applying MiXCR to the 5' RACE reads. The table has 230,000 or so distinct CDR3 sequences, over 15% seen once; the top ten hold under 40%. Material: blood, either unsorted or a sorted T cell fraction (not recorded which). These receptor sequences come from a male donor with ankylosing spondylitis or in good health (not recorded which). CDR3s include the opening cysteine and the closing phenylalanine or tryptophan. D genes are given only for firm matches. Only part of the rows carry a size: once, few, many, or a class if the clone is expanded.

v_gene: TRBV12-3/TRBV12-4; j_gene: TRBJ2-2; abundance: many; d_gene: -; CDR3aa: CASSLNTGARTGELFF; CDR3nt: TGTGCCAGCAGTTTAAATACGGGGGCGCGCACCGGGGAGCTGTTTTTT
v_gene: TRBV4-3; j_gene: TRBJ2-2; abundance: many; d_gene: -; CDR3aa: CASSQDRVRAGELFF; CDR3nt: TGCGCCAGCAGCCAAGACAGGGTTAGAGCCGGGGAGCTGTTTTTT
v_gene: TRBV9; j_gene: TRBJ2-2; abundance: few; d_gene: -; CDR3aa: CASSAGTGINTGELFF; CDR3nt: TGTGCCAGCAGCGCCGGCACCGGGATAAACACCGGGGAGCTGTTTTTT
v_gene: TRBV9; j_gene: TRBJ2-1; abundance: -; d_gene: TRBD2; CDR3aa: CASSVDGRANGYNEQFF; CDR3nt: TGTGCCAGCAGCGTAGACGGGAGGGCCAACGGCTACAATGAGCAGTTCTTC
v_gene: TRBV30; j_gene: TRBJ1-1; abundance: -; d_gene: -; CDR3aa: CAWSVLRLGEAFF; CDR3nt: TGTGCCTGGAGTGTATTACGTTTAGGGGAAGCTTTCTTT
v_gene: TRBV20-1; j_gene: TRBJ2-7; abundance: -; d_gene: TRBD2; CDR3aa: CRVPEGTRPYEQYF; CDR3nt: TGCAGAGTTCCTGAGGGGACTAGACCCTACGAGCAGTACTTC
v_gene: TRBV4-1; j_gene: TRBJ2-7; abundance: -; d_gene: TRBD1; CDR3aa: CASSQVQTGGSYEQYF; CDR3nt: TGCGCCAGCAGCCAAGTTCAGACAGGGGGCTCCTACGAGCAGTACTTC
v_gene: TRBV6-1; j_gene: TRBJ2-1; abundance: few; d_gene: -; CDR3aa: CASRRDRAAHEQFF; CDR3nt: TGTGCCAGCAGGAGAGACCGGGCTGCGCATGAGCAGTTCTTC
v_gene: TRBV9; j_gene: TRBJ2-1; abundance: many; d_gene: TRBD2; CDR3aa: CASSVNPRLAQYNEQFF; CDR3nt: TGTGCCAGCAGCGTAAATCCCCGACTAGCCCAGTACAATGAGCAGTTCTTC
v_gene: TRBV29-1; j_gene: TRBJ2-7; abundance: many; d_gene: -; CDR3aa: CSVETAGASQMQYF; CDR3nt: TGCAGCGTTGAAACGGCGGGGGCCTCACAGATGCAGTACTTC
v_gene: TRBV29-1; j_gene: TRBJ2-3; abundance: few; d_gene: -; CDR3aa: CSVIRGSTDTQYF; CDR3nt: TGCAGCGTTATTCGAGGGAGCACAGATACGCAGTATTTT
v_gene: TRBV7-3; j_gene: TRBJ2-3; abundance: -; d_gene: TRBD1; CDR3aa: CASSSGQGGDTQYF; CDR3nt: TGTGCCAGCAGCTCCGGACAGGGGGGCGATACGCAGTATTTT
v_gene: TRBV12-3/TRBV12-4; j_gene: TRBJ2-2; abundance: many; d_gene: -; CDR3aa: CASTPWGRELFF; CDR3nt: TGTGCCAGCACCCCTTGGGGCCGGGAGCTGTTTTTT
v_gene: TRBV10-3; j_gene: TRBJ2-3; abundance: -; d_gene: TRBD2; CDR3aa: CAIRDNSGRLTSTDTQYF; CDR3nt: TGTGCCATCAGGGACAATAGCGGGAGGTTGACTAGCACAGATACGCAGTATTTT
v_gene: TRBV24-1; j_gene: TRBJ2-3; abundance: -; d_gene: -; CDR3aa: CATSDLHDGTQYF; CDR3nt: TGTGCCACCAGTGATTTGCATGACGGTACGCAGTATTTT
v_gene: TRBV12-3/TRBV12-4; j_gene: TRBJ1-1; abundance: many; d_gene: -; CDR3aa: CASSQGWMNTEAFF; CDR3nt: TGTGCCAGCAGCCAAGGGTGGATGAACACTGAAGCTTTCTTT
v_gene: TRBV25-1; j_gene: TRBJ2-7; abundance: -; d_gene: -; CDR3aa: CASGVRGQSYEQYF; CDR3nt: TGTGCCAGCGGGGTTCGGGGGCAATCCTACGAGCAGTACTTC
v_gene: TRBV5-1; j_gene: TRBJ2-7; abundance: -; d_gene: TRBD1; CDR3aa: CASQFGTGPLEQYF; CDR3nt: TGCGCCAGCCAATTCGGGACAGGGCCTCTCGAGCAGTACTTC
v_gene: TRBV6-2/TRBV6-3; j_gene: TRBJ2-7; abundance: few; d_gene: -; CDR3aa: CASSYSASSYEQYF; CDR3nt: TGTGCCAGCAGTTATTCGGCCAGTTCCTACGAGCAGTACTTC
v_gene: TRBV4-1; j_gene: TRBJ2-7; abundance: few; d_gene: -; CDR3aa: CASSDSRHSYEQYF; CDR3nt: TGCGCCAGCAGCGACTCGCGCCACTCCTACGAGCAGTACTTC
v_gene: TRBV4-3; j_gene: TRBJ2-3; abundance: few; d_gene: -; CDR3aa: CASSQDFLTGSTDTQYF; CDR3nt: TGCGCCAGCAGCCAAGATTTCCTGACAGGATCCACAGATACGCAGTATTTT
v_gene: TRBV6-1; j_gene: TRBJ2-2; abundance: many; d_gene: TRBD1; CDR3aa: CASSPGTGGPGELFF; CDR3nt: TGTGCCAGCAGCCCCGGGACAGGGGGCCCCGGGGAGCTGTTTTTT
v_gene: TRBV7-9; j_gene: TRBJ2-1; abundance: -; d_gene: -; CDR3aa: CASSLAGWSSYNEQFF; CDR3nt: TGTGCCAGCAGCTTGGCTGGTTGGAGCTCCTACAATGAGCAGTTCTTC
v_gene: TRBV7-9; j_gene: TRBJ2-3; abundance: -; d_gene: TRBD2; CDR3aa: CASSPAPQREDTQYF; CDR3nt: TGTGCCAGCAGCCCCGCCCCCCAGCGGGAAGATACGCAGTATTTT
v_gene: TRBV12-3/TRBV12-4; j_gene: TRBJ2-3; abundance: -; d_gene: TRBD2; CDR3aa: CASSFLAGVSDTQYF; CDR3nt: TGTGCCAGCAGTTTCCTAGCGGGAGTGTCAGATACGCAGTATTTT
v_gene: TRBV5-1; j_gene: TRBJ2-1; abundance: -; d_gene: TRBD2; CDR3aa: CASSLAGLYGNEQFF; CDR3nt: TGCGCCAGCAGCTTGGCGGGACTATATGGCAATGAGCAGTTCTTC
v_gene: TRBV27; j_gene: TRBJ2-3; abundance: -; d_gene: -; CDR3aa: CASSPLGWGTDTQYF; CDR3nt: TGTGCCAGCAGTCCGCTCGGATGGGGCACAGATACGCAGTATTTT
v_gene: TRBV6-6; j_gene: TRBJ2-2; abundance: few; d_gene: TRBD2; CDR3aa: CASSRTSSGELFF; CDR3nt: TGTGCCAGCAGCCGGACTAGCTCCGGGGAGCTGTTTTTT
v_gene: TRBV6-2/TRBV6-3; j_gene: TRBJ2-1; abundance: -; d_gene: TRBD2; CDR3aa: CASSTPGLATYNEQFF; CDR3nt: TGTGCCAGCAGTACGCCGGGACTAGCGACTTACAATGAGCAGTTCTTC
v_gene: TRBV29-1; j_gene: TRBJ2-5; abundance: -; d_gene: -; CDR3aa: CSGYRDTQETQYF; CDR3nt: TGCAGCGGGTACCGGGACACGCAAGAGACCCAGTACTTC
v_gene: TRBV4-1; j_gene: TRBJ2-7; abundance: -; d_gene: -; CDR3aa: CASSQDGEGYEQYF; CDR3nt: TGCGCCAGCAGCCAAGACGGGGAAGGCTACGAGCAGTACTTC
v_gene: TRBV12-3/TRBV12-4; j_gene: TRBJ1-2; abundance: many; d_gene: -; CDR3aa: CASSRGSGYTF; CDR3nt: TGTGCCAGCAGCCGAGGGAGCGGCTACACCTTC
v_gene: TRBV19; j_gene: TRBJ2-3; abundance: many; d_gene: -; CDR3aa: CASSSGPDTQYF; CDR3nt: TGTGCCAGTAGTTCAGGGCCAGATACGCAGTATTTT
v_gene: TRBV11-3; j_gene: TRBJ2-3; abundance: -; d_gene: -; CDR3aa: CASSTGTVGTDTQYF; CDR3nt: TGTGCCAGCAGCACCGGGACGGTTGGCACAGATACGCAGTATTTT
v_gene: TRBV5-5; j_gene: TRBJ2-7; abundance: -; d_gene: TRBD2; CDR3aa: CASSLTSGRSPGSYEQYF; CDR3nt: TGTGCCAGCAGCTTGACTAGCGGGAGATCTCCGGGCTCCTACGAGCAGTACTTC
v_gene: TRBV12-3/TRBV12-4; j_gene: TRBJ2-1; abundance: -; d_gene: -; CDR3aa: CASSLVWQGDEQFF; CDR3nt: TGTGCCAGCAGTTTGGTATGGCAGGGCGATGAGCAGTTCTTC
v_gene: TRBV11-2; j_gene: TRBJ2-6; abundance: -; d_gene: TRBD2; CDR3aa: CASSFLAGDPSGANVLTF; CDR3nt: TGTGCCAGCAGCTTCTTAGCGGGAGATCCGTCTGGGGCCAACGTCCTGACTTTC
v_gene: TRBV12-3/TRBV12-4; j_gene: TRBJ2-3; abundance: few; d_gene: TRBD2; CDR3aa: CASSFFLAGPADTQYF; CDR3nt: TGTGCCAGCAGTTTTTTCCTAGCGGGGCCCGCAGATACGCAGTATTTT
v_gene: TRBV12-5; j_gene: TRBJ1-1; abundance: few; d_gene: -; CDR3aa: CASATWVATEAFF; CDR3nt: TGTGCTAGTGCCACCTGGGTAGCCACTGAAGCTTTCTTT
v_gene: TRBV28; j_gene: TRBJ1-1; abundance: few; d_gene: TRBD1; CDR3aa: CASTHGVWTGDTEAFF; CDR3nt: TGTGCCAGCACCCATGGGGTTTGGACAGGGGACACTGAAGCTTTCTTT
v_gene: TRBV11-2; j_gene: TRBJ2-2; abundance: -; d_gene: -; CDR3aa: CASSPDSGTGELFF; CDR3nt: TGTGCCAGCAGCCCCGACAGCGGCACCGGGGAGCTGTTTTTT
v_gene: TRBV2; j_gene: TRBJ2-7; abundance: -; d_gene: TRBD2; CDR3aa: CASSARSGNSYEQYF; CDR3nt: TGTGCCAGCAGTGCAAGGAGCGGGAACTCCTACGAGCAGTACTTC
v_gene: TRBV9; j_gene: TRBJ1-4; abundance: many; d_gene: -; CDR3aa: CASSTGQSLNEKLFF; CDR3nt: TGTGCCAGCAGCACCGGACAGAGCCTCAATGAAAAACTGTTTTTT
v_gene: TRBV3-1; j_gene: TRBJ1-1; abundance: -; d_gene: -; CDR3aa: CASSHKLWTYNTEAFF; CDR3nt: TGTGCCAGCAGCCATAAGCTTTGGACCTACAACACTGAAGCTTTCTTT
v_gene: TRBV27; j_gene: TRBJ2-7; abundance: -; d_gene: -; CDR3aa: CASSLSNDLYEQYF; CDR3nt: TGTGCCAGCAGTTTATCGAACGATCTATACGAGCAGTACTTC
v_gene: TRBV10-2; j_gene: TRBJ2-7; abundance: -; d_gene: -; CDR3aa: CASSEFGEQYF; CDR3nt: TGCGCCAGCAGTGAGTTCGGAGAGCAGTACTTC
v_gene: TRBV28; j_gene: TRBJ2-7; abundance: -; d_gene: TRBD2; CDR3aa: CASRARELAGVSYEQYF; CDR3nt: TGTGCCAGCAGGGCCCGCGAACTAGCGGGAGTCTCCTACGAGCAGTACTTC
v_gene: TRBV11-3; j_gene: TRBJ2-1; abundance: -; d_gene: TRBD2; CDR3aa: CASSQGQREGSYNEQFF; CDR3nt: TGTGCCAGCAGCCAGGGACAGCGGGAGGGCTCCTACAATGAGCAGTTCTTC
v_gene: TRBV6-1; j_gene: TRBJ2-7; abundance: few; d_gene: -; CDR3aa: CASSEPRSGYEQYF; CDR3nt: TGTGCCAGCAGTGAGCCCCGCTCGGGTTACGAGCAGTACTTC
v_gene: TRBV4-1; j_gene: TRBJ2-2; abundance: -; d_gene: TRBD2; CDR3aa: CASSQVSGINTGELFF; CDR3nt: TGCGCCAGCAGCCAAGTTAGCGGGATTAACACCGGGGAGCTGTTTTTT
v_gene: TRBV12-3/TRBV12-4; j_gene: TRBJ2-4; abundance: few; d_gene: TRBD1; CDR3aa: CASSFRTGENIQYF; CDR3nt: TGTGCCAGCAGTTTCCGGACAGGAGAAAACATTCAGTACTTC
v_gene: TRBV29-1; j_gene: TRBJ1-1; abundance: -; d_gene: -; CDR3aa: CSVDRRGLGDTEAFF; CDR3nt: TGCAGCGTTGATCGGAGAGGACTAGGGGACACTGAAGCTTTCTTT
v_gene: TRBV4-2; j_gene: TRBJ2-7; abundance: few; d_gene: -; CDR3aa: CASSQDYGQPSYEQYF; CDR3nt: TGTGCCAGCAGCCAAGATTACGGACAGCCCTCCTACGAGCAGTACTTC
v_gene: TRBV29-1; j_gene: TRBJ2-5; abundance: -; d_gene: TRBD2; CDR3aa: CSVDRTSGRSNLQETQYF; CDR3nt: TGCAGCGTTGATAGGACTAGCGGGAGGAGCAACCTTCAAGAGACCCAGTACTTC
v_gene: TRBV6-5; j_gene: TRBJ2-3; abundance: few; d_gene: TRBD1; CDR3aa: CASSYSGQGTDTQYF; CDR3nt: TGTGCCAGCAGTTACTCAGGACAGGGGACAGATACGCAGTATTTT